This TCR beta chain is from a study of T cells in Graves' hyperthyroidism and ophthalmopathy. Amplified regions were TCR beta CDR3 sequences from RNA transcripts. The TCR CDR3 was amplified in a first-round RT-PCR using the HTBI primer set. A single record per CDR3 protein comes from TCRdb applying MiXCR to the multiplex PCR reads. The data show about 710,000 distinct CDR3 sequences, about a sixth seen once. No ophthalmopathy progression within 18 months constituted stable Graves' hyperthyroidism. Hyperthyroidism patients were newly diagnosed, had disease duration under 2 months, and were aged 18 to 65 years. This clonotype was found many times. Germline values: CDR1 SNHLY, CDR2 FYNNEI. The CDR3 is made up of 13 amino acids. The J segment lost 10 bases and the V segment lost 5 bases, leaving 8 bases of the junction unmatched.

The chain is built from TRBV2 and TRBJ2-7; 10 bases align to TRBD1. The sample taken for sequencing was blood. The receptor comes from a man younger than 35 with Graves' hyperthyroidism. The CDR3 sequence: CASSKDRGREQYF. Here the CDR3 DNA reads TGTGCCAGCAGTAAGGACAGGGGGAGGGAACAGTACTTC.